The 4 T cell receptor beta chains presented below share a single source sample, sequenced in a study of cytomegalovirus exposure and HLA in healthy donors. Primers: 60 Vbeta forward and 13 Jbeta reverse. Some clones are missing from TCRdb's copy, which holds only in-frame ones; the method was immunoSEQ multiplex PCR. Its table records 200,000 to 250,000 clones. Sequencing was done on a sample of PBMCs. The receptors were sampled from a woman in her twenties or thirties in good health and CMV-seropositive.

The chain uses TRBV29-1 and TRBJ2-5, with TRBD2 identical over 7 bases. Germline V gene data show CDR1 as SQVTM and CDR2 as ANQGSEA. Trimming took 0 bases from V and 3 from J; bases not matched to a gene: 10. This CDR3 contains 16 residues. The chain's CDR3 is CSVEDPTRLAEETQYF. CDR3 in DNA: TGCAGCGTTGAAGATCCGACTCGGCTAGCGGAAGAGACCCAGTACTTC.

This CDR3 reads CAWSGWGTRSGRVYEQYF. DNA of the CDR3: TGTGCCTGGAGTGGTTGGGGGACGAGGAGCGGGAGGGTCTACGAGCAGTACTTC. The V gene is TRBV30, the J gene TRBJ2-7; 10 nucleotides line up with TRBD2. The CDR3 is 18 residues long. CDR1 GTSNPN and CDR2 SVGIG come from the germline V gene (reference sequence). Trimming at V came to 1 base and at J to 3 bases, leaving 15 bases not matched to a gene.

DNA for the CDR3: TGTGCCTGGAGTGGTCAGGCCCAGAATGAAGAGACCCAGTACTTC. This translates into CAWSGQAQNEETQYF. V and J are TRBV30 and TRBJ2-5; no clear D gene. There are 15 residues in the CDR3. Germline V gene data show CDR1 as GTSNPN and CDR2 as SVGIG (reference sequence). Trimming left V 1 base short and J 3 bases short, with 15 bases between. The variable domain in full, with the rest retrieved from reference TRBV30 and TRBJ2-5, is SQTIHQWPATLVQPVGSPLSLECTVEGTSNPNLYWYRQAAGRGLQLLFYSVGIGQISSEVPQNLSASRPQDRQFILSSKKLLLSDSGFYLCAWSGQAQNEETQYFGPGTRLLVL.

The CDR3 region is CASSFTGGQETQYF. CDR3 coding DNA: TGTGCCAGCAGCTTCACGGGAGGTCAAGAGACCCAGTACTTC. This chain links TRBV7-2 with TRBJ2-5; 7 bases line up with TRBD2. The CDR3 sequence is 14 residues long. In germline, CDR1 is SGHTA, CDR2 FQGNSA. V lost 3 bases, J lost 2 bases, and 3 bases stayed unmatched.